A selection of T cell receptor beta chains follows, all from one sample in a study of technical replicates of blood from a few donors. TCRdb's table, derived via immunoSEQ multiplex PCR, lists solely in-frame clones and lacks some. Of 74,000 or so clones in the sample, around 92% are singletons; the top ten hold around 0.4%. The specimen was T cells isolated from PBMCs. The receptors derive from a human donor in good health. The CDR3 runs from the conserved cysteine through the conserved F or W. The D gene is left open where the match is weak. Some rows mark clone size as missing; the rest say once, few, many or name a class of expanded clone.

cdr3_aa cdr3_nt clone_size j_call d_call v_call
CASSPRYTGVRETQYF TGTGCCAGCAGTCCCCGCTATACAGGGGTTCGAGAGACCCAGTACTTC . TRBJ2-5 TRBD1 TRBV27
CASSLWAGDGTGELFF TGTGCCAGCAGTTTATGGGCGGGAGATGGCACCGGGGAGCTGTTTTTT . TRBJ2-2 TRBD2 TRBV27
CSVEEGSTDTQYF TGCAGCGTTGAGGAGGGAAGCACAGATACGCAGTATTTT once TRBJ2-3 . TRBV29-1
CASSEFLGITGELFF TGTGCCAGCAGTGAATTTCTAGGAATCACCGGGGAGCTGTTTTTT . TRBJ2-2 . TRBV6-1
CASSTLGRREQYF TGTGCCAGCAGTACTTTGGGGCGTCGCGAGCAGTACTTC . TRBJ2-7 . TRBV5-4
CASSPNGQPNEKLFF TGTGCCAGCAGTCCAAACGGACAGCCTAATGAAAAACTGTTTTTT . TRBJ1-4 . TRBV6-1
CASRPPGGDTIYF TGTGCCAGCAGACCACCCGGGGGAGACACCATATATTTT . TRBJ1-3 . TRBV7-3
CASTPSRGGANVLTF TGTGCCAGCACCCCTTCTAGGGGAGGGGCCAACGTCCTGACTTTC . TRBJ2-6 . TRBV7-8
CASSFSPGTSTDTQYF TGTGCCAGCAGCTTCAGTCCCGGGACTAGCACAGATACGCAGTATTTT . TRBJ2-3 . TRBV7-9
CASSYIRGYTF TGTGCCAGCAGTTACATCCGGGGCTACACCTTC . TRBJ1-2 . TRBV6-5
CASSMTGGNTIYF TGTGCCAGCAGTATGACAGGGGGAAACACCATATATTTT . TRBJ1-3 TRBD1 TRBV6-1
CASSLGLREQFF TGCGCCAGCAGCTTGGGTCTTCGTGAGCAGTTCTTC . TRBJ2-1 . TRBV5-1
CASSLYGTGNEQFF TGTGCCAGCAGCTTATACGGAACAGGCAATGAGCAGTTCTTC . TRBJ2-1 . TRBV11-3
CATPDSYEQYF TGTGCCACCCCTGACAGCTACGAGCAGTACTTC . TRBJ2-7 . TRBV21-1
CASQENTEAFF TGTGCCTCCCAGGAGAACACTGAAGCTTTCTTT few TRBJ1-1 . TRBV30
CATGQGAGEQYF TGTGCCACCGGACAGGGGGCAGGCGAGCAGTACTTC . TRBJ2-7 TRBD1 TRBV27
CASSARGGRNEQFF TGTGCCAGCAGCGCGCGGGGCGGACGCAATGAGCAGTTCTTC . TRBJ2-1 . TRBV9
CASSLEDRVTEAFF TGTGCCAGCAGTCTTGAGGACAGGGTTACTGAAGCTTTCTTT . TRBJ1-1 TRBD1 TRBV2
CASSVGRNQETQYF TGTGCCAGCAGTGTGGGCAGGAACCAAGAGACCCAGTACTTC . TRBJ2-5 . TRBV2
CASSLLDRPSYEQYF TGTGCCAGCAGCCTCCTGGACAGGCCATCCTACGAGCAGTACTTC . TRBJ2-7 TRBD1 TRBV6-5
CAWTIGTPGDEQFF TGTGCCTGGACTATTGGGACCCCAGGGGATGAGCAGTTCTTC . TRBJ2-1 . TRBV30
CASSRGQGDTEAFF TGTGCCAGCTCTAGGGGACAGGGGGACACTGAAGCTTTCTTT . TRBJ1-1 TRBD1 TRBV18
CASSQGKQFF TGCGCCAGCAGTCAGGGGAAGCAGTTCTTC . TRBJ2-1 . TRBV10-1
CASSYLRDRSPYEQYF TGTGCCAGCAGTTATCTCAGGGACAGGTCCCCCTACGAGCAGTACTTC . TRBJ2-7 TRBD1 TRBV6-5
CASSSFSVISYNEQFF TGTGCCAGCAGCTCCTTCTCGGTGATCTCCTACAATGAGCAGTTCTTC . TRBJ2-1 . TRBV11-3
CAEGLADQETQYF TGTGCCGAAGGACTAGCGGACCAAGAGACCCAGTACTTC . TRBJ2-5 TRBD2 TRBV11-2
CASRLVRPTSGRKNPYEQYF TGTGCAAGTCGCTTAGTCCGTCCGACTAGCGGGAGAAAAAATCCCTACGAGCAGTACTTC . TRBJ2-7 . TRBV12-2
CASSSGVVGYGYTF TGTGCCAGCAGCTCAGGGGTCGTTGGCTATGGCTACACCTTC many TRBJ1-2 . TRBV7-2
CASSDPGQGEEKLFF TGTGCCAGCAGTGATCCGGGACAGGGAGAAGAAAAACTGTTTTTT few TRBJ1-4 TRBD1 TRBV2
CASISTGGELFF TGTGCCAGCATCTCGACGGGCGGGGAGCTGTTTTTT . TRBJ2-2 . TRBV25-1
CASSGAGTGNTIYF TGTGCCAGCAGTGGGGCAGGGACTGGAAACACCATATATTTT . TRBJ1-3 . TRBV25-1
CASSMDRGNQPQHF TGTGCCAGCAGTATGGACAGGGGAAACCAGCCCCAGCATTTT . TRBJ1-5 TRBD1 TRBV2
CASTPEGVNTEAFF TGTGCCAGCACCCCTGAAGGGGTGAACACTGAAGCTTTCTTT . TRBJ1-1 . TRBV28
CASSSTYGYTF TGTGCCAGCAGCTCGACATATGGCTACACCTTC . TRBJ1-2 . TRBV7-8
CASSVGGGGYTF TGTGCCAGCAGCGTAGGAGGGGGTGGCTACACCTTC . TRBJ1-2 . TRBV9
CASSLEDRFYTEAFF TGTGCCAGCAGCTTAGAGGACAGGTTTTACACTGAAGCTTTCTTT . TRBJ1-1 TRBD1 TRBV11-3
CASSLWAGEYGYTF TGTGCCAGCAGTTTATGGGCAGGGGAGTATGGCTACACCTTC . TRBJ1-2 . TRBV28
CASSAGGNEQYF TGTGCCAGCAGCGCCGGAGGAAACGAGCAGTACTTC . TRBJ2-7 . TRBV9
CASSEFASGSYEQYF TGTGCCAGCAGTGAGTTTGCTAGCGGGAGCTACGAGCAGTACTTC . TRBJ2-7 TRBD2 TRBV2
CAWSETSGDTQYF TGTGCCTGGAGCGAGACTAGCGGAGATACGCAGTATTTT once TRBJ2-3 TRBD2 TRBV30
CASSGGLAGGPLNTGELFF TGCGCCAGCAGTGGTGGACTAGCGGGAGGGCCCTTGAACACCGGGGAGCTGTTTTTT . TRBJ2-2 TRBD2 TRBV10-1
CASRDISYEQYF TGTGCCAGCCGGGACATCTCCTACGAGCAGTACTTC . TRBJ2-7 . TRBV6-6
CSVEGGRGTGELFF TGCAGCGTTGAAGGAGGCAGGGGGACCGGGGAGCTGTTTTTT . TRBJ2-2 TRBD1 TRBV29-1
CASSPGQGPYEQYF TGTGCCAGCAGCCCGGGACAGGGTCCCTACGAGCAGTACTTC once TRBJ2-7 TRBD1 TRBV5-6
CASSVGAGFSYEQYF TGTGCCAGCAGCGTAGGGGCAGGCTTCTCCTACGAGCAGTACTTC . TRBJ2-7 . TRBV9
CASSLGGGPTAETQYF TGTGCCAGCAGCTTAGGGGGAGGGCCCACAGCGGAGACCCAGTACTTC once TRBJ2-5 TRBD2 TRBV7-2
CASSDGRDTGELFF TGTGCCAGCAGTGACGGGAGGGACACCGGGGAGCTGTTTTTT . TRBJ2-2 TRBD2 TRBV6-4
CASSLRESYEQYF TGTGCCAGCAGCTTAAGGGAGTCCTACGAGCAGTACTTC few TRBJ2-7 . TRBV7-3
CASSSTGFVGPQHF TGTGCCAGCAGTTCCACAGGGTTCGTCGGGCCCCAGCATTTT . TRBJ1-5 . TRBV28